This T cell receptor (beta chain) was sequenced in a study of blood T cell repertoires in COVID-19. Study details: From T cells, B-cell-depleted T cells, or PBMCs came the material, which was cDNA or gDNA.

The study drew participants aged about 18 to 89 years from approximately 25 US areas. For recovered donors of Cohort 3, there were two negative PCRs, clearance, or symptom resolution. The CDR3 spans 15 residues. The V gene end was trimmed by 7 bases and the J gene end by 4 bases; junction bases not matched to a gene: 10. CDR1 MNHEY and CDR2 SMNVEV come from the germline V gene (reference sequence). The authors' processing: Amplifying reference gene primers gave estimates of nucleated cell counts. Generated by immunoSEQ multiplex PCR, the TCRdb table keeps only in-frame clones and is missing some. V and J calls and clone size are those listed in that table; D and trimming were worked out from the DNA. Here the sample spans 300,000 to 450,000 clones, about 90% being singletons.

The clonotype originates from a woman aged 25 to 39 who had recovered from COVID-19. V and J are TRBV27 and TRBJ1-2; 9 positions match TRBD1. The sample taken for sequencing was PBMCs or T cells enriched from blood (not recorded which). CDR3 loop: CASITRDRVFYGYTF. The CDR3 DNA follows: TGTGCCAGCATCACCCGGGACAGGGTCTTCTATGGCTACACCTTC.